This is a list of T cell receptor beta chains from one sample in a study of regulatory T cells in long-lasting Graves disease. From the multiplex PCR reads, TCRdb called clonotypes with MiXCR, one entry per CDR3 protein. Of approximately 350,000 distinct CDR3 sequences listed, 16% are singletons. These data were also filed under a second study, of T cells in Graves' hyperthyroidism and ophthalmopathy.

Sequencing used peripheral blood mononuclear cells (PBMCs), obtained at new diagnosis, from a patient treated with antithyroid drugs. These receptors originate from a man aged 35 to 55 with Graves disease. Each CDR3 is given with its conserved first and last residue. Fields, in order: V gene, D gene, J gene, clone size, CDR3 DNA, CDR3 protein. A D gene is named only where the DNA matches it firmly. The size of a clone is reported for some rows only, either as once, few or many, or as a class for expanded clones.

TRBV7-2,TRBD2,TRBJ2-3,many,TGTGCCAGCAGCCCGCTAGCGGGGGGGATCACAGATACGCAGTATTTT,CASSPLAGGITDTQYF
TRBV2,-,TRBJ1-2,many,TGTGCCAGCAGGCAGGCGACTAACTATGGCTACACCTTC,CASRQATNYGYTF
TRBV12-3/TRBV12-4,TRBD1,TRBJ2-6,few,TGTGCCAGCAGTCAACAGGGGTATGGGGCCAACGTCCTGACTTTC,CASSQQGYGANVLTF
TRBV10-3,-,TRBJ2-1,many,TGTGCCATCAGTCCTACCCCCTACAATGAGCAGTTCTTC,CAISPTPYNEQFF
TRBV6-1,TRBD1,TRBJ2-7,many,TGTGCCAGCAGATCGCAGGTACAGGGGAGCTCCTACGAGCAGTACTTC,CASRSQVQGSSYEQYF
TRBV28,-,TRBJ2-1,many,TGTGCCAGCAGCAAAGGGGGGCGCATTAATGAGCAGTTCTTC,CASSKGGRINEQFF
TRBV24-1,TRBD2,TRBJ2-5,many,TGTGCCACCAGTGATCCTAGCGGAGGCCACCAAGAGACCCAGTACTTC,CATSDPSGGHQETQYF
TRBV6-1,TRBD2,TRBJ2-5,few,TGTGCCAGCAGTGACAGGGTAGCGGGGGGGCTCCAGGAGACCCAGTACTTC,CASSDRVAGGLQETQYF
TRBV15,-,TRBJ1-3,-,TGTGCCACCAGCAGAGATCGGCATTACGGAAACACCATATATTTT,CATSRDRHYGNTIYF
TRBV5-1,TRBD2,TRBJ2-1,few,TGCGCCAGCAGCTTTCGGCCCCGATCGCCTAGCGGGGGGGATTACTCCTACAATGAGCAGTTCTTC,CASSFRPRSPSGGDYSYNEQFF
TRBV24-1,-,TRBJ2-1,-,TGTGCCACCAGTGGTCGAACTAGCCATGAGCAGTTCTTC,CATSGRTSHEQFF
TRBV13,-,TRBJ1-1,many,TGTGCCAGCAGCTTCAGGGTAGAGACTGAAGCTTTCTTT,CASSFRVETEAFF
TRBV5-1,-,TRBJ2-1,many,TGCGCCAGCAGCTTGTTCTCGGGCGGAATTACCTACAATGAGCAGTTCTTC,CASSLFSGGITYNEQFF
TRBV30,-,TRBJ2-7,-,TGTGCCTGGAGCGCGTACTCCTACGAGCAGTACTTC,CAWSAYSYEQYF
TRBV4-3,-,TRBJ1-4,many,TGCGCCAGCAGCCAAGTACAGGAAGTGGGAAAACTGTTTTTT,CASSQVQEVGKLFF
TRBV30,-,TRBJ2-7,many,TGTGCCTCGAGTATCGGGGACTACGAGCAGTACTTC,CASSIGDYEQYF
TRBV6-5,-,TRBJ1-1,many,TGTGCCAGCAGCGACAGGAGTAACACTGAAGCTTTCTTT,CASSDRSNTEAFF
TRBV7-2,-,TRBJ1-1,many,TGTGCCAGCAGCTTAAATGCTGGCCGTGGAGCTTTCTTT,CASSLNAGRGAFF
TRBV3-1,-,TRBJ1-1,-,TGTGTCAGCAGCCATCAGTGGGGCGGGGTTGGGACTGAAGCTTTCTTT,CVSSHQWGGVGTEAFF
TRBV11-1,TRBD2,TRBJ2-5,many,TGTGCCAGCAGTTTCACCCGTGTACTAGCGGGCACCTTGCAGACCCAGTACTTC,CASSFTRVLAGTLQTQYF
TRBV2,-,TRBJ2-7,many,TGTGCCAGCAGGTTAGCGGCTAACGAGCAGTACTTC,CASRLAANEQYF
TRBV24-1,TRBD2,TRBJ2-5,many,TGTGCCACCAGTGATCGTGGCCTGGGGGGGATGCAAGAGACCCAGTACTTC,CATSDRGLGGMQETQYF
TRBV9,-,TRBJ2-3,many,TGTGCCAGCAGCGGTCGGCGGAGCCGCACAGATACGCAGTATTTT,CASSGRRSRTDTQYF
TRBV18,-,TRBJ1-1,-,TGTGCCAGCTTACCTCAGGGGAACACTGAAGCTTTCTTT,CASLPQGNTEAFF
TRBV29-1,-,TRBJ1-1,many,TGCAGCGTCGGGAAGGGGGGACCAAACACTGAAGCTTTCTTT,CSVGKGGPNTEAFF
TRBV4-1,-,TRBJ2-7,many,TGCGCCAGCAGCCAAGTGGCGCAGGACGTCTACGAGCAGTACTTC,CASSQVAQDVYEQYF
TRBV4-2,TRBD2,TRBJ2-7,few,TGTGCCAGCAGCTGGGGGGGGGCCTACGAGCAGTACTTC,CASSWGGAYEQYF
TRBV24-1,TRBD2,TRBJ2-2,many,TGTGCCACCAGTGACACCTCTAGCGGGGGCGGGGAGCTGTTTTTT,CATSDTSSGGGELFF
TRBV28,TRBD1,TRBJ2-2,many,TGTGCCAGCAGGGACAGGCCAGACACCGGGGAGCTGTTTTTT,CASRDRPDTGELFF
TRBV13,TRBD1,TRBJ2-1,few,TGTGCCAGCAGCCCCCGGGACAGGGACTACTACTACAATGAGCAGTTCTTC,CASSPRDRDYYYNEQFF
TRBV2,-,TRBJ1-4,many,TGTGCCAGCAATGCAGTCGCGGATGAAAAACTGTTTTTT,CASNAVADEKLFF
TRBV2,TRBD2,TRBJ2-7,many,TGTGCCAGCAGGGACGGTTCGGGGGGGATTTACTACGAGCAGTACTTC,CASRDGSGGIYYEQYF